This is a list of T cell receptor beta chains from one sample in a study of cytomegalovirus exposure and HLA in healthy donors. Sequencing used immunoSEQ multiplex PCR; TCRdb keeps in-frame clones, though not all of them. The table has around 170,000 clones, about 84% seen once. Sequencing was performed on PBMCs. All receptors come from a man over 45 in good health and CMV-seronegative. Both conserved end residues are part of each CDR3. A D gene is named only where the DNA matches it firmly. The size of a clone is reported for some rows only, either as once, few or many, or as a class for expanded clones.

clone_size,j_call,d_call,v_call,cdr3_aa,cdr3_nt
NA,TRBJ2-7,TRBD2,TRBV7-9,CASSLPVGGSYEQYF,TGTGCCAGCAGCTTACCCGTCGGGGGGTCCTACGAGCAGTACTTC
NA,TRBJ1-5,NA,TRBV29-1,CSVGGRNQPQHF,TGCAGCGTTGGGGGGCGAAATCAGCCCCAGCATTTT
NA,TRBJ2-5,TRBD2,TRBV5-6,CASSRGGRGQYF,TGTGCCAGCAGCCGGGGGGGGAGGGGCCAGTACTTC
NA,TRBJ1-1,TRBD1,TRBV18,CASSEGGWGTEAFF,TGTGCCAGCTCAGAAGGGGGCTGGGGCACTGAAGCTTTCTTT
NA,TRBJ2-3,TRBD2,TRBV18,CASSPFLGSGGADTQYF,TGTGCCAGCTCACCGTTCCTTGGGAGCGGGGGGGCAGATACGCAGTATTTT
NA,TRBJ1-3,NA,TRBV7-9,CASSLDVGAGNTIYF,TGTGCCAGCAGCTTAGACGTGGGGGCAGGAAACACCATATATTTT
NA,TRBJ1-2,TRBD1,TRBV29-1,CSVGTGWSGYTF,TGCAGCGTCGGGACAGGGTGGAGTGGCTACACCTTC
once,TRBJ2-1,NA,TRBV30,CAWSVAGYEQFF,TGTGCCTGGAGTGTCGCGGGGTATGAGCAGTTCTTC
few,TRBJ2-7,NA,TRBV27,CASSTGQFYEQYF,TGTGCCAGCAGTACCGGACAGTTTTACGAGCAGTACTTC
once,TRBJ2-3,NA,TRBV29-1,CSVVSGSDTQYF,TGCAGCGTCGTATCGGGGTCAGATACGCAGTATTTT
NA,TRBJ1-3,NA,TRBV6-5,CASSFLLGNTIYF,TGTGCCAGCAGTTTCCTACTCGGAAACACCATATATTTT
few,TRBJ2-3,TRBD2,TRBV6-4,CASSLKRGGSDTQYF,TGTGCCAGCAGTCTCAAGCGGGGAGGGTCAGATACGCAGTATTTT
NA,TRBJ2-5,NA,TRBV7-3,CASLETQYF,TGTGCCAGTCTAGAGACCCAGTACTTC
NA,TRBJ1-6,NA,TRBV6-4,CASSVRETANSPLHF,TGTGCCAGCAGTGTACGGGAGACTGCAAATTCACCCCTCCACTTT
NA,TRBJ1-2,NA,TRBV5-1,CASSLNPRINYGYTF,TGCGCCAGCAGCTTGAATCCCAGAATTAACTATGGCTACACCTTC
NA,TRBJ2-7,NA,TRBV7-8,CASSVIRTGISYEQYF,TGTGCCAGCAGCGTAATTCGGACGGGGATCTCCTACGAGCAGTACTTC
NA,TRBJ2-2,NA,TRBV19,CASSKEGRAAGELFF,TGTGCCAGTAGCAAGGAGGGTCGGGCGGCCGGGGAGCTGTTTTTT
NA,TRBJ2-4,TRBD1,TRBV9,CASSGTGTGVNIQYF,TGTGCCAGCAGCGGAACCGGGACAGGGGTTAACATTCAGTACTTC
once,TRBJ1-1,TRBD1,TRBV6-1,CASTLTGSGPEAFF,TGTGCCAGTACCCTGACAGGGAGTGGGCCTGAAGCTTTCTTT
NA,TRBJ2-7,NA,TRBV18,CASSPPGYYEQYF,TGTGCCAGCTCACCCCCCGGTTACTACGAGCAGTACTTC
NA,TRBJ1-6,TRBD1,TRBV5-5,CASSSSPDRVNSPLHF,TGTGCCAGCAGCTCATCGCCAGACAGGGTTAATTCACCCCTCCACTTT
NA,TRBJ1-2,NA,TRBV10-3,CAISESTGADNYGYTF,TGTGCCATCAGTGAGTCCACGGGAGCCGATAACTATGGCTACACCTTC
NA,TRBJ1-2,TRBD1,TRBV6-5,CASSYSSGQGPRYTF,TGTGCCAGCAGTTACTCTTCTGGACAGGGGCCACGCTACACCTTC
NA,TRBJ1-5,NA,TRBV14,CASSRSYNQPQHF,TGTGCCAGCAGCCGCAGTTACAATCAGCCCCAGCATTTT
NA,TRBJ2-1,TRBD2,TRBV5-6,CASQTGGSYNEQFF,TGTGCCAGCCAGACGGGGGGCTCCTACAATGAGCAGTTCTTC
NA,TRBJ2-5,NA,TRBV7-2,CASSSDSLGETQYF,TGTGCCAGCAGCTCGGACAGCCTAGGGGAGACCCAGTACTTC
NA,TRBJ2-2,NA,TRBV7-2,CASSDQGFGGELFF,TGTGCCAGCAGCGACCAGGGATTTGGCGGGGAGCTGTTTTTT
NA,TRBJ2-7,TRBD1,TRBV12-5,CASGLVLGRMRTGELYEQYF,TGTGCTAGTGGTTTGGTACTCGGCCGAATGAGGACAGGGGAACTCTACGAGCAGTACTTC
NA,TRBJ1-2,NA,TRBV7-9,CSSSLGTRDGYTF,TGTTCCAGCAGCTTAGGGACCAGGGATGGCTACACCTTC
NA,TRBJ2-3,TRBD1,TRBV7-9,CASSSGRTGPSTDTQYF,TGTGCCAGCAGCTCAGGTCGGACAGGACCTAGCACAGATACGCAGTATTTT
NA,TRBJ2-5,NA,TRBV5-1,CASRPDSYQETQYF,TGCGCCAGCAGACCCGACAGCTATCAAGAGACCCAGTACTTC
NA,TRBJ2-7,NA,TRBV7-9,CSSSLGTYEQYF,TGTTCCAGCAGCTTGGGGACATACGAGCAGTACTTC
NA,TRBJ2-1,NA,TRBV9,CASSPDGLLRDEQFF,TGTGCCAGCAGCCCAGACGGACTCCTTAGGGATGAGCAGTTCTTC
NA,TRBJ2-7,NA,TRBV7-8,CASSLVRAGHEQYF,TGTGCCAGCAGCTTAGTCAGGGCTGGGCACGAGCAGTACTTC
NA,TRBJ1-2,NA,TRBV7-9,CASSASDTFYGYTF,TGTGCCAGCAGCGCCTCGGACACCTTCTATGGCTACACCTTC
NA,TRBJ2-1,TRBD2,TRBV7-2,CASSSAGAHYNEQFF,TGTGCCAGCAGCTCAGCGGGAGCCCATTACAATGAGCAGTTCTTC
NA,TRBJ1-1,TRBD1,TRBV5-1,CASSLPDRVNTEAFF,TGCGCCAGCAGCTTGCCCGACAGGGTGAACACTGAAGCTTTCTTT
NA,TRBJ1-5,NA,TRBV19,CASTLFRGNNQPQHF,TGTGCCAGTACCCTCTTCCGGGGAAACAATCAGCCCCAGCATTTT
few,TRBJ1-5,TRBD1,TRBV2,CASSGQGGNQPQHF,TGTGCCAGCAGTGGACAGGGCGGGAATCAGCCCCAGCATTTT
NA,TRBJ1-1,NA,TRBV7-9,CSSSLEGVRTEAFF,TGTTCCAGCAGCTTAGAGGGGGTTAGGACTGAAGCTTTCTTT
once,TRBJ2-1,NA,TRBV5-1,CASSLGTTSYNEQFF,TGCGCCAGCAGCTTGGGTACCACTTCCTACAATGAGCAGTTCTTC
NA,TRBJ1-6,TRBD1,TRBV2,CASGTDNSPLHF,TGTGCCAGCGGGACAGATAATTCACCCCTCCACTTT
NA,TRBJ2-5,NA,TRBV11-2,CASSPRGTLYRETQYF,TGTGCCAGCAGCCCTCGAGGCACACTTTATAGGGAGACCCAGTACTTC
once,TRBJ2-7,NA,TRBV4-3,CASSQEGRGIGGYEQYF,TGCGCCAGCAGCCAAGAAGGTCGGGGGATCGGCGGGTACGAGCAGTACTTC
NA,TRBJ2-7,NA,TRBV19,CASSWSLNYEQYF,TGTGCCAGTAGTTGGTCACTGAACTACGAGCAGTACTTC
NA,TRBJ2-1,TRBD1,TRBV18,CASRIDRGGYNEQFF,TGTGCCAGCCGAATCGACAGGGGTGGCTACAATGAGCAGTTCTTC
NA,TRBJ1-2,NA,TRBV5-1,CASSLLGLYGYTF,TGCGCCAGCAGCTTACTAGGGCTCTATGGCTACACCTTC
NA,TRBJ1-6,TRBD1,TRBV6-6,CAGAGGHNSPLHF,TGTGCCGGGGCAGGGGGACACAATTCACCCCTCCACTTT
NA,TRBJ1-2,NA,TRBV6-6,CASSWTEFNGYTF,TGTGCCAGCAGTTGGACAGAATTTAATGGCTACACCTTC
NA,TRBJ1-1,NA,TRBV6-5,CASSYSEEGNTEAFF,TGTGCCAGCAGTTACTCAGAGGAGGGGAACACTGAAGCTTTCTTT